The T cell receptor (beta chain) under discussion was sequenced for a study of T-cell memory formation after mild COVID-19. Study-level information: Clusters of TCRs were largely donor specific. Study findings and constraints: Cross-reactive memory apparently joined, as some responding clones appeared in pre-infection memory. Clones that contracted from day 15 to 85 were balanced CD4/CD8, while later expanders leaned CD4+.

For this clonotype: Its specificity is not known.

The trim removed 2 bases at V and 4 bases at J, leaving 6 bases unmatched. Per the germline V gene, CDR1 is SGHVS and CDR2 is FNYEAQ. The CDR3 loop spans 16 amino acids. Libraries for TCRalpha and TCRbeta carried sample barcodes and unique molecular identifiers via 5'RACE. Each CDR3 protein gets one entry after TCRdb re-called the 5' RACE reads with MiXCR. The sample gives a few hundred thousand distinct CDR3 sequences, approximately 14% of which show up once; around a fifth is in the top ten. The TCR originated in a man between 18 and 35 years old who had mild COVID-19 (a few samples of this study predate the infection). Cell type and time point are not known. Sequencing was done on a sample of PBMCs or a T cell subset sorted from them (not recorded which). This chain uses TRBV7-6 with TRBJ2-3, with 10 positions matching TRBD2. The CDR3 DNA sequence: TGTGCCAGCAGCTTAATCCCTAGCGGGGGACCAGATACGCAGTATTTT. It is translated as CASSLIPSGGPDTQYF.